Listed here are 17 T cell receptor beta chains from one sample, sequenced in a study of response to subunit inactivated influenza vaccine. TCRdb ran MiXCR on the RT-PCR reads and lists one entry per CDR3 protein. Of 290,000 or so distinct CDR3 sequences in the sample, 22% were seen once. The sample here was PBMCs from blood, taken about 20 months after vaccination. The receptors shown here come from a man aged 45 to 70 who received an inactivated influenza vaccine.

The chain carries TRBV20-1 and TRBJ1-3, with D maybe TRBD1 (5 bases). This CDR3 has 16 residues. The germline V and J ends were trimmed by 0 bases and 0 bases, with 12 bases remaining between them. Germline-derived CDR1 and CDR2 are DFQATT and SNEGSKA (reference sequence). The CDR3 loop reads CSARDLQGLSGNTIYF. The CDR3 region has the DNA TGCAGTGCTAGAGATCTGCAGGGTCTCTCTGGAAACACCATATATTTT.

The chain joins TRBV3-1 to TRBJ2-5; D might be TRBD2 (5 bases). Germline lookup yields CDR1 LGHDT and CDR2 YNNKEL (reference sequence). This CDR3 has 13 amino acids. The V end was cut by 0 bases, the J end by 5 bases, with 7 bases between. The CDR3 protein is CASSQDGKETQYF. The CDR3, as DNA: TGTGCCAGCAGCCAAGACGGGAAGGAGACCCAGTACTTC.

CDR3 residues: CASSPVQGAVTGELFF. The CDR3 nucleotides read TGTGCCAGCAGTCCAGTACAGGGGGCGGTCACCGGGGAGCTGTTTTTT. The rearrangement links TRBV27 to TRBJ2-2; 9 bases are shared with TRBD1. The trim removed 5 bases at V and 4 bases at J, leaving 8 bases unmatched. The CDR3 spans 16 residues. The germline V gene has CDR1 MNHEY and CDR2 SMNVEV (reference sequence).

This clonotype has only a few counts. This rearrangement joins TRBV30 to TRBJ1-2, with 7 nucleotides matching TRBD1. The junction had 6 bases not matched to a gene; V was cut back by 6 bases and J by 8 bases. CDR3 length equals 11 residues. Looked up from germline, CDR1 is GTSNPN and CDR2 is SVGIG (reference sequence). This chain's CDR3 is CACYRGGGYTF. In DNA form, the CDR3 reads TGTGCCTGCTACAGGGGAGGGGGCTACACCTTC.

CDR3: CASSVVDRANYGYTF. The CDR3 nucleotides read TGTGCCAGCAGTGTGGTTGACAGGGCCAACTATGGCTACACCTTC. The chain joins TRBV2 to TRBJ1-2, with 7 bases identical to TRBD1. This CDR3 is 15 amino acids long. The V and J ends lost 4 bases and 2 bases, in that order; junction bases with no gene match: 7. The germline gives CDR1 SNHLY, CDR2 FYNNEI.

The gene calls are TRBV24-1 and TRBJ2-1, with a tentative D call TRBD2 (5 bases). Trimming took 3 bases from V and 2 from J, leaving 10 bases between them. Germline V gene data show CDR1 as KGHDR and CDR2 as SFDVKD. This CDR3 is built from 15 residues. The CDR3, as DNA: TGTGCCACCAGTGATGGAGGACTGGCCTACAATGAGCAGTTCTTC. It translates to CATSDGGLAYNEQFF.

The chain carries TRBV6-1 and TRBJ1-1, with unresolved D. Deletions cut 7 bases from V and 0 bases from J, with 6 bases between. This CDR3 is 12 amino acids long. In germline, CDR1 is MNHNS, CDR2 SASEGT. CDR3 sequence reads: CASIYMNTEAFF. CDR3 bases: TGTGCCAGCATCTATATGAACACTGAAGCTTTCTTT.

This clonotype was counted between two and nine times. V and J are TRBV7-2 and TRBJ1-4, with D tentatively TRBD1 (6 bases). The CDR3 totals 16 residues. Germline CDR1 SGHTA, CDR2 FQGNSA. Deletions cut 5 bases from V and 8 bases from J, with 21 bases between. The CDR3 loop reads CASSGPSGGTGEKLFF. The CDR3 coding sequence is TGTGCCAGCAGCGGTCCAAGCGGGGGTACAGGGGAAAAACTGTTTTTT. Full variable domain (rest looked up from reference TRBV7-2 and TRBJ1-4): GAGVSQSPSNKVTEKGKDVELRCDPISGHTALYWYRQSLGQGLEFLIYFQGNSAPDKSGLPSDRFSAERTGGSVSTLTIQRTQQEDSAVYLCASSGPSGGTGEKLFFGSGTQLSVL.

This chain connects TRBV5-1 to TRBJ1-4, with 8 bases identical to TRBD1. The trim removed 3 bases at V and 7 bases at J, leaving 8 bases unmatched. Germline CDR1 and CDR2: SGHRS and YFSETQ. The length of the CDR3 is 15 residues. The CDR3 DNA reads as TGCGCCAGCAGCTGGGCAGGGGGCGCGGTTGAAAAACTGTTTTTT. Encoded protein: CASSWAGGAVEKLFF.

There are a few counts of this clonotype. The V call is TRBV7-9, the J call TRBJ2-1; 13 nucleotides line up with TRBD2. Germline values: CDR1 SEHNR, CDR2 FQNEAQ (reference sequence). Trimming removed 8 bases from V and 7 bases from J; junction bases left unmatched: 5. This CDR3 region has 14 residues. This CDR3 is CASLTSGRVNEQFF. CDR3 sequence (DNA): TGTGCCAGCCTTACTAGCGGGAGGGTAAATGAGCAGTTCTTC.

The rearrangement joins TRBV11-3 to TRBJ2-1, with D possibly being TRBD1 or TRBD2 (6 bases each). The germline V gene has CDR1 SGHNT and CDR2 YENEEA. V lost 1 base and J lost 10, with 8 bases in between. The CDR3 is 12 amino acids. CDR3 amino acids: CASSLGGTEQFF. The CDR3 nucleotides are TGTGCCAGCAGCTTAGGCGGGACAGAGCAGTTCTTC.

The chain combines TRBV5-1 with TRBJ1-6; 8 nucleotides line up with TRBD1. The CDR3 is 15 residues long. The V gene end was trimmed by 4 bases and the J gene end by 8 bases; junction bases not matched to a gene: 8. Germline values: CDR1 SGHRS, CDR2 YFSETQ. CDR3 bases: TGCGCCAGCAGCCCGACAGGGGCCAAACATTCACCCCTCCACTTT. This sequence encodes CASSPTGAKHSPLHF.

In its sample, this clonotype was seen many times. The V call is TRBV5-1, the J call TRBJ1-1; D not resolved. V lost 0 bases, J lost 1 base, and 10 bases lay in between. CDR3 size: 15 residues. Germline CDR1 is SGHRS and CDR2 is YFSETQ. CDR3 in amino acids: CASSLAGKSNTEAFF. CDR3 bases: TGCGCCAGCAGCTTGGCCGGCAAGTCGAACACTGAAGCTTTCTTT.

This clonotype has just a few counts. J is TRBJ1-2 and V is TRBV4-3; D gene ambiguous. V was cut by 6 bases and J by 0 bases, with 11 bases left in between. The CDR3 sequence is 14 residues long. Germline V CDR1 and CDR2: LGHNA, YSLEER. The CDR3 coding sequence is TGCGCCAGCAGGGCGCACGGTTCTAACTATGGCTACACCTTC. As protein: CASRAHGSNYGYTF.

The V gene is TRBV18, the J gene TRBJ2-1; D is possibly TRBD1 or TRBD2 (5 bases each). The CDR3 sequence is 15 residues long. The germline CDR1 and CDR2 sequences are KGHSH and LQKENI. V lost 6 bases and J lost 2, with 14 bases in between. CDR3 nucleotide sequence: TGTGCCAGCTCGCAACAGGTCGGGACCTACAATGAGCAGTTCTTC. Its protein is CASSQQVGTYNEQFF.

The chain combines TRBV7-2 with TRBJ1-1, with D unresolved. The CDR3 runs to 12 residues. In germline, CDR1 is SGHTA, CDR2 FQGNSA. Trimming took off 1 base at V and 7 bases at J, with 7 bases between the two ends. The CDR3 here is CASSLVWGEAFF. The DNA for the CDR3 is TGTGCCAGCAGCTTAGTCTGGGGTGAAGCTTTCTTT.

The chain is built from TRBV6-5 and TRBJ1-2, with no clear D. The V end lost 7 bases, the J end lost 8 bases, and 14 bases lay between the germline ends. CDR3 length: 12 residues. CDR1 is MNHEY, CDR2 SVGAGI, per germline. CDR3 nucleotide sequence: TGTGCCAGCACCGACATGGGTTCGGGCTACACCTTC. Protein sequence: CASTDMGSGYTF.